This T cell receptor (beta chain) was identified during a study of T cells expressing NK-cell markers. Notes on this clonotype: Its antigen is unidentified.

Study observations and caveats: About 6 donors had dominant NKG2C+ clonotypes that comprised about 1.0-8% of their CD8+ T cells. These clonotypes additionally ranked first within the CD3+CD56-NKG2C+ fraction of a few donors.

This CDR3 has 14 residues. Germline CDR1 and CDR2: SGHTA and FQGNSA. Making the TCR beta cDNA relied on 5'RACE template switching with UMIs. TCRdb reprocessed the 5' RACE reads and stores each CDR3 protein as one record, lacking DNA. This table holds some 450,000 distinct CDR3 sequences. The rearrangement joins TRBV7-2 to TRBJ1-1. The sample taken for sequencing was blood T cells: a sorted CD56 or NKG2C T cell subset, CD4+ or CD8+ T cells, or bulk PBMC T cells (not recorded which). The sequence was collected from a woman between 18 and 70 years old in good health. The CDR3 loop is CASSFQGLDTEAFF.